A single sample gave rise to the 10 T cell receptor beta chains below, sequenced in a study of beta chain features in type 1 diabetes. TCRB transcripts that were expressed got sequenced, as all of the isolated RNA had been reverse transcribed. Here immunoSEQ multiplex PCR was the method, and the copy in TCRdb shows in-frame clones only, minus some. The repertoire holds about 220,000 clones, with roughly 10% as singletons. Input material: central memory CD4+ T cells from blood. Every receptor here comes from a man in his late teens or twenties in good health.

To note about this clone: One end of the junction fails to match germline, which may point to a read error. This chain uses TRBV7-2 with TRBJ2-7; 9 nucleotides match TRBD2. CDR3 length: 13 amino acids. Germline lookup yields CDR1 SGHTA and CDR2 FQGNSA. The CDR3 coding sequence is TGTGCCAGCAGCTTAAATATAGCGGGAGAGCCGTACTTC. Protein: CASSLNIAGEPYF.

This clone was seen at least ten times. The CDR3 region has the DNA TGCAGCGTTTTTGGGTCTGGGAACACTGAAGCTTTCTTT. Translated, it gives CSVFGSGNTEAFF. V is TRBV29-1 and J is TRBJ1-1; D call uncertain. Germline V gene lookup returns CDR1 SQVTM and CDR2 ANQGSEA. This CDR3 is built from 13 residues. V was cut by 5 bases and J by 1 base, with 11 bases left in between.

This rearrangement joins TRBV5-6 to TRBJ2-3, with 8 bases that match TRBD2. CDR3 size: 14 residues. After removal of 7 bases from V and 3 bases from J, the junction contained 7 bases not matched to a gene. The germline V gene encodes CDR1 SGHDT and CDR2 YYEEEE. The CDR3 DNA reads as TGTGCCAGCGGACCGGGACTAGGGACAGATACGCAGTATTTT. Its translation is CASGPGLGTDTQYF.

This clone is termed medium-sized. The chain joins TRBV7-2 to TRBJ2-1, with D perhaps matching TRBD2 (6 bases). The CDR3 is 15 amino acids. CDR1 is SGHTA and CDR2 is FQGNSA in the germline V gene. The V end lost 1 base, the J end lost 3 bases, and 10 bases lay between the germline ends. For the CDR3, the DNA is TGTGCCAGCAGCTTAGAGCGCGGGAACTACAATGAGCAGTTCTTC. Its translation is CASSLERGNYNEQFF.

This clone was observed at least ten times. The rearrangement links TRBV10-3 to TRBJ2-3, with unresolved D. The CDR3 sequence is 13 residues long. The germline gives CDR1 ENHRY, CDR2 SYGVKD. The V end lost 4 bases, the J end lost 3 bases, and 8 bases lay between the germline ends. The CDR3, as DNA: TGTGCCATCAGTGCGGGTCTAACAGATACGCAGTATTTT. Protein sequence: CAISAGLTDTQYF.

This clone was seen more than once but under ten times. The chain employs TRBV29-1 and TRBJ1-4; tentatively, D is TRBD1 (5 bases). V was cut by 2 bases and J by 8 bases, with 12 bases left in between. The CDR3 is 13 residues long. Per germline, CDR1 SQVTM and CDR2 ANQGSEA. The CDR3 spells CSVETREDEKLFF. The DNA for the CDR3 is TGCAGCGTTGAAACCAGGGAAGACGAAAAACTGTTTTTT.

The chain uses TRBV30 and TRBJ1-4; D might be TRBD1 (6 bases). V lost 8 bases and J lost 3, with 13 bases in between. The CDR3 loop spans 13 amino acids. The germline CDR1 and CDR2 sequences are GTSNPN and SVGIG (reference sequence). Here the CDR3 DNA reads TGTGCCAGAGGGACATCCGCTAATGAAAAACTGTTTTTT. Its protein product is CARGTSANEKLFF.

This clone has just a few counts. The chain recombines TRBV15 with TRBJ2-5; a possible D gene is TRBD2 (6 bases). Germline V gene sequence: CDR1 LNHNV, CDR2 YYDKDF (reference sequence). The CDR3 totals 13 residues. Trimming stripped 6 bases from V and 0 bases from J, with 8 bases between. The CDR3 bases are TGTGCCACCAGAGGGGACTACCAAGAGACCCAGTACTTC. Encoded protein: CATRGDYQETQYF.

The J gene is TRBJ2-6, the V gene TRBV4-2; D unclear. V gave up 3 bases and J gave up 0 bases, with 6 bases separating them. The CDR3 extends over 15 amino acids. Germline assignment: CDR1 LGHNA and CDR2 YNFKEQ. The CDR3 is CASSQSDSGANVLTF. The CDR3 bases are TGTGCCAGCAGCCAGAGCGACTCTGGGGCCAACGTCCTGACTTTC.

The table lists this clone with a few counts. The same CDR3 is also encoded by other DNA sequences in this sample. This rearrangement joins TRBV7-2 to TRBJ2-5, with D uncertain. This CDR3 spans 14 amino acids. V gave up 5 bases and J gave up 2 bases, with 12 bases separating them. Germline V CDR1 and CDR2: SGHTA, FQGNSA. The CDR3 sequence: CASSLSRAQETQYF. CDR3 DNA sequence: TGTGCCAGCAGCCTAAGCAGAGCACAAGAGACCCAGTACTTC.